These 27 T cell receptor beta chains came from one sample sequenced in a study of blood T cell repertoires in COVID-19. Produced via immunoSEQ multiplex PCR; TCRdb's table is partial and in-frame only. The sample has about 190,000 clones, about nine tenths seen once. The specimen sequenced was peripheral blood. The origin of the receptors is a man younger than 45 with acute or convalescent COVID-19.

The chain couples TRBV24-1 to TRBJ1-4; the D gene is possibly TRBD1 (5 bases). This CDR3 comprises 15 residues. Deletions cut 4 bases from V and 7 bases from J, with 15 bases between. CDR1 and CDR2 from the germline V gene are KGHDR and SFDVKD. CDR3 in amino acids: CATSDSGGDSEKLFF. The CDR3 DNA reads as TGTGCCACCAGTGACTCGGGGGGGGACTCTGAAAAACTGTTTTTT.

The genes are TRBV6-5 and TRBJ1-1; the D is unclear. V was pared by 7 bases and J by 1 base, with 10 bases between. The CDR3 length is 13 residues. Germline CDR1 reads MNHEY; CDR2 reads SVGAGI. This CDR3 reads CASTQQTNTEAFF. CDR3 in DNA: TGTGCCAGCACGCAACAGACGAACACTGAAGCTTTCTTT.

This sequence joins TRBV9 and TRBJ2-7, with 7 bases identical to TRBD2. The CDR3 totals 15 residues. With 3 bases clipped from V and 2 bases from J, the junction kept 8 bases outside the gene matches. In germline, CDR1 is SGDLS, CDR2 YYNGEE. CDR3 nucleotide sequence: TGTGCCAGCAGCGAGGGGCCTAGCGGCGCCTACGAGCAGTACTTC. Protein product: CASSEGPSGAYEQYF. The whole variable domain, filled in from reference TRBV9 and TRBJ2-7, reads DSGVTQTPKHLITATGQRVTLRCSPRSGDLSVYWYQQSLDQGLQFLIQYYNGEERAKGNILERFSAQQFPDLHSELNLSSLELGDSALYFCASSEGPSGAYEQYFGPGTRLTVT.

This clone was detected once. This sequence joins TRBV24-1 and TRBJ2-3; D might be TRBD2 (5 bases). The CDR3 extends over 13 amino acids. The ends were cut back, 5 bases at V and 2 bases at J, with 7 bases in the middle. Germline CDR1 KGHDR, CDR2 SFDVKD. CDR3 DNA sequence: TGTGCCACCAGTGCGGGGTCCACAGATACGCAGTATTTT. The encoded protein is CATSAGSTDTQYF.

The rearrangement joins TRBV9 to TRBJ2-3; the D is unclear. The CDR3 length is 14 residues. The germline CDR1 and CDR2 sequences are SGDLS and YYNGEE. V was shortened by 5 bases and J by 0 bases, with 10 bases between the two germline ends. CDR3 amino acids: CASSLHISTDTQYF. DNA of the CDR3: TGTGCCAGCAGTCTCCACATTAGCACAGATACGCAGTATTTT.

The CDR3 loop is CASSLSGGEVYEQYF. The CDR3 coding sequence is TGTGCCAGCAGCCTCTCCGGAGGGGAAGTCTACGAGCAGTACTTC. The chain combines TRBV6-1 with TRBJ2-7, with D possibly TRBD2 on 6 matching bases. Germline CDR1 and CDR2: MNHNS and SASEGT. The CDR3 has 15 residues. Trimming removed 6 bases at V and 3 bases at J, with 18 bases between.

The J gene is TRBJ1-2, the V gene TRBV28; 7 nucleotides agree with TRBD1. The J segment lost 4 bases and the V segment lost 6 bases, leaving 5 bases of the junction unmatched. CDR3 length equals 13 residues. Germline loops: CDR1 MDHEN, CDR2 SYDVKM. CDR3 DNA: TGTGCCAGCAGGACAGGGCCAGGCTATGGCTACACCTTC. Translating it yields CASRTGPGYGYTF.

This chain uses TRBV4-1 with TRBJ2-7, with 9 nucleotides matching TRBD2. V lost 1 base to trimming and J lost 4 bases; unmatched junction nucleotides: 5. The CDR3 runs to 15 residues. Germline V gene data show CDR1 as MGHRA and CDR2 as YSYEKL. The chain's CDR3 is CASSQVWLAGYEQYF. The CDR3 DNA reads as TGCGCCAGCAGCCAAGTCTGGCTAGCGGGATACGAGCAGTACTTC.

Here the CDR3 reads CASSEGGTGNQPQHF. DNA for the CDR3: TGTGCCAGCAGTGAAGGCGGGACAGGCAATCAGCCCCAGCATTTT. The rearrangement joins TRBV25-1 to TRBJ1-5; 7 bases match TRBD1. The CDR3 sequence is 15 residues long. J was trimmed by 2 bases and V by 2 bases; bases with no gene match: 3. Germline V CDR1 and CDR2: MGHDK, SYGVNS.

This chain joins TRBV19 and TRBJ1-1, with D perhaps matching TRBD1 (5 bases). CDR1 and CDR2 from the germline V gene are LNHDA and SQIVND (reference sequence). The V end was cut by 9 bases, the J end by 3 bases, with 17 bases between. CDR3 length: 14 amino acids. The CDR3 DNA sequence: TGTGCCAGCAGAATTCCCGGGGGGGACACTGAAGCTTTCTTT. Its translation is CASRIPGGDTEAFF.

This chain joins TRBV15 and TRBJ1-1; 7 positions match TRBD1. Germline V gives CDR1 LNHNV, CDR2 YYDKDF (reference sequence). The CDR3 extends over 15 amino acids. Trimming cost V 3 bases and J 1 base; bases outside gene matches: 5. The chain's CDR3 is CATSRAGQQNTEAFF. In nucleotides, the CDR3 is TGTGCCACCAGCAGGGCGGGACAGCAGAACACTGAAGCTTTCTTT.

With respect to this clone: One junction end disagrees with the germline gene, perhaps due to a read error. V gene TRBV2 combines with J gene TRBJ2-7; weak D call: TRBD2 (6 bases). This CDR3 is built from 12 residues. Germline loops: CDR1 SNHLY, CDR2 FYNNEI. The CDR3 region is CASRRSPGLLNF. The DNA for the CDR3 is TGTGCCAGCCGTAGAAGTCCGGGACTCCTGAACTTC. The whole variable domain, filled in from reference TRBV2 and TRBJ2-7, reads EPEVTQTPSHQVTQMGQEVILRCVPISNHLYFYWYRQILGQKVEFLVSFYNNEISEKSEIFDDQFSVERPDGSNFTLKIRSTKLEDSAMYFCASRRSPGLLNFGPGTRLTVT.

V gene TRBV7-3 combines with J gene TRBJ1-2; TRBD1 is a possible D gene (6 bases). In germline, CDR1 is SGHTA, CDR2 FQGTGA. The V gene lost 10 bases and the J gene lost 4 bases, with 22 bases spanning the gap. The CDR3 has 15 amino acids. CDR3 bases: TGTGCCACCGCCCTCACGGGGGGCGCAGGCTATGGCTACACCTTC. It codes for CATALTGGAGYGYTF.

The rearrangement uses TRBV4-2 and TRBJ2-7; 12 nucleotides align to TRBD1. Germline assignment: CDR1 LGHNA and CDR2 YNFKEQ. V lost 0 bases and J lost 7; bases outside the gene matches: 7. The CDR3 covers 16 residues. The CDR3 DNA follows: TGTGCCAGCAGCCAAGATCTGGGACAGGGGGCGCGGGAGCAGTACTTC. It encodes CASSQDLGQGAREQYF.

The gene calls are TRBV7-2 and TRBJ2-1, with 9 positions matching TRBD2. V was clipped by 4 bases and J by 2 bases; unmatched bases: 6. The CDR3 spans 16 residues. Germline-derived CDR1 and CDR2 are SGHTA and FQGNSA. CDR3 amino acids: CASSWTRGGPYNEQFF. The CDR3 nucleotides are TGTGCCAGCAGCTGGACGCGGGGGGGCCCCTACAATGAGCAGTTCTTC.

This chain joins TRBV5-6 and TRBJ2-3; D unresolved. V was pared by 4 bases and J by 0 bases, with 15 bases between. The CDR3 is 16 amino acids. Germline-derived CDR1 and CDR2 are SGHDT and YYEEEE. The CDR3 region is CASSLRVTASTDTQYF. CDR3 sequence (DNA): TGTGCCAGCAGCCTTCGGGTCACGGCTAGCACAGATACGCAGTATTTT.

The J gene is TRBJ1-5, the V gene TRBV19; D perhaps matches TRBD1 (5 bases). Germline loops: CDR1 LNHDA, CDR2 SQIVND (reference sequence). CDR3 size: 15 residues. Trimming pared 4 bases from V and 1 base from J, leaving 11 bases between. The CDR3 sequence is CASSKGQRSNQPQHF. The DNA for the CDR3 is TGTGCCAGTAGTAAGGGGCAGAGAAGCAATCAGCCCCAGCATTTT.

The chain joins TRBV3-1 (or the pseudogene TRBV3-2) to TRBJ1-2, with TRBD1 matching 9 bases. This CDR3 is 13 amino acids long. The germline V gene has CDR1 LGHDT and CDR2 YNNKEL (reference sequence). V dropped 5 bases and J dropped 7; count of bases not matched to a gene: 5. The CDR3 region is CASSSQGAGGYTF. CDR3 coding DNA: TGTGCCAGCAGCTCACAGGGGGCGGGTGGCTACACCTTC.

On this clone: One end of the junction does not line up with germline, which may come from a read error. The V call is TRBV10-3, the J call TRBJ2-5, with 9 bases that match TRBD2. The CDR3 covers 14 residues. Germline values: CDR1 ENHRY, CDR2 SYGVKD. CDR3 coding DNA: TGTGCCATCAGAGCTGCGGGAGGGCAAGGGACCCAGTACTTC. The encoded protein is CAIRAAGGQGTQYF.

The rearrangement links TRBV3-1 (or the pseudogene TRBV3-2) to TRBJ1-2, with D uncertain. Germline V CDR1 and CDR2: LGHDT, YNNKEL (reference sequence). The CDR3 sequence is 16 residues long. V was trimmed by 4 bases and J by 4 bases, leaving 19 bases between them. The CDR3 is CASSPTATLERYGYTF. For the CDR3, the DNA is TGTGCCAGCAGCCCCACCGCCACATTAGAGCGCTATGGCTACACCTTC.

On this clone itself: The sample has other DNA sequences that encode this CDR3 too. CDR3: CAWSVSQAGNTIYF. DNA of the CDR3: TGTGCCTGGAGTGTAAGTCAGGCTGGAAACACCATATATTTT. The chain has TRBV30 and TRBJ1-3; D not certain. In germline, CDR1 is GTSNPN, CDR2 SVGIG (reference sequence). Trimming shortened V by 0 bases and J by 2 bases, and 8 bases separated the two germline ends. The CDR3 is made up of 14 amino acids.

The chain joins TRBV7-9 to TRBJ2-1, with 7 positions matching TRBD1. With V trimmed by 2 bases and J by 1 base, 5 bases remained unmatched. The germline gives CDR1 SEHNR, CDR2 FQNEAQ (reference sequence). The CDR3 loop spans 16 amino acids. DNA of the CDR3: TGTGCCAGCAGCTTACGTAGGGGGCAGTCCTACAATGAGCAGTTCTTC. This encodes CASSLRRGQSYNEQFF.

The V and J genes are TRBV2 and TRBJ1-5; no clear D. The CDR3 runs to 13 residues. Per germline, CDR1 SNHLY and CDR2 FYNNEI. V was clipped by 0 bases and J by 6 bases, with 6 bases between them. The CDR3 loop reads CASSEARGQPQHF. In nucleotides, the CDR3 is TGTGCCAGCAGTGAAGCGCGGGGTCAGCCCCAGCATTTT. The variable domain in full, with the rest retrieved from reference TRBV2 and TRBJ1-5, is EPEVTQTPSHQVTQMGQEVILRCVPISNHLYFYWYRQILGQKVEFLVSFYNNEISEKSEIFDDQFSVERPDGSNFTLKIRSTKLEDSAMYFCASSEARGQPQHFGDGTRLSIL.

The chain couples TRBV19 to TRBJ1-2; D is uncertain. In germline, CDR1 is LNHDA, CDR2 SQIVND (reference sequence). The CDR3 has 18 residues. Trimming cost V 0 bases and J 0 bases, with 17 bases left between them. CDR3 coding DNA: TGTGCCAGTAGTATAGATCTTGGCAGGAGGGCGGCTAACTATGGCTACACCTTC. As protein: CASSIDLGRRAANYGYTF.

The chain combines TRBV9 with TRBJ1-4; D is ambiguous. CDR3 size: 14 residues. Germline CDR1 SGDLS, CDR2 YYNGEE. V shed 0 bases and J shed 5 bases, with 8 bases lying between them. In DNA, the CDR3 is TGTGCCAGCAGCGTAGGCCAACGGAATGAAAAACTGTTTTTT. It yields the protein CASSVGQRNEKLFF.

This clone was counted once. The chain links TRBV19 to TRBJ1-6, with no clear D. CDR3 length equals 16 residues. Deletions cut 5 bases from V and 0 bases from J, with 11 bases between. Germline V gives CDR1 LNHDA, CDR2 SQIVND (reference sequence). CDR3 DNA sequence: TGTGCCAGTAGTCCCCTAAAGAGCTCCTATAATTCACCCCTCCACTTT. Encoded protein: CASSPLKSSYNSPLHF.

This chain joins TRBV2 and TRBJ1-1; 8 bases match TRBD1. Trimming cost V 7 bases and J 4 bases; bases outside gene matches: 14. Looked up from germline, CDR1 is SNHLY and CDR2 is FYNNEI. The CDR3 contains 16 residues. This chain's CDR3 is CASTGRAGGMGTEAFF. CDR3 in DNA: TGTGCCAGCACGGGGAGGGCAGGGGGCATGGGCACTGAAGCTTTCTTT.